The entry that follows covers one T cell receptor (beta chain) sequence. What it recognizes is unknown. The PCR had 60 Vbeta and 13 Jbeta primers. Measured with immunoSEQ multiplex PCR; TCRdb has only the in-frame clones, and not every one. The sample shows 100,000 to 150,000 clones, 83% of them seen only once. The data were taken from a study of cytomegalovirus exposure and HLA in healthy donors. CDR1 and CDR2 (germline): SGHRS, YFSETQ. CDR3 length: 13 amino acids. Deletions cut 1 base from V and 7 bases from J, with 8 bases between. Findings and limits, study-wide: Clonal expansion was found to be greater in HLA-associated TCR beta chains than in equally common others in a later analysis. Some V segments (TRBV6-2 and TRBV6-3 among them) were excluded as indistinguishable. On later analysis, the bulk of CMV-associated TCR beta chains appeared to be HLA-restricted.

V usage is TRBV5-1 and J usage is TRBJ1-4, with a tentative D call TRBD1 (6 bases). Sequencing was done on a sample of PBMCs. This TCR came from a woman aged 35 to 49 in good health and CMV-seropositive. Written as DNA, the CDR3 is TGCGCCAGCAGCTTGACAGGGAGTGAAAAACTGTTTTTT. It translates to CASSLTGSEKLFF.